Listed below are T cell receptor beta chains from one sample, sequenced in a study of blood T cell repertoires in COVID-19. Method: immunoSEQ multiplex PCR; TCRdb's copy keeps in-frame clones and lacks some. The sample has approximately 140,000 clones, 85% to 90% seen once. The sample was peripheral blood. These TCRs come from a human donor in a cohort sampled during active COVID-19. Both conserved end residues are part of each CDR3. The D gene is left open where the match is weak. Not all rows give a size; the values are once, few, many and, for expanded clones, a class.

v_gene: TRBV9
j_gene: TRBJ2-1
abundance: once
d_gene: TRBD2
CDR3aa: CASSRVGLAGRGNEQFF
CDR3nt: TGTGCCAGCAGCCGAGTCGGACTAGCGGGGAGAGGTAATGAGCAGTTCTTC

v_gene: TRBV28
j_gene: TRBJ2-3
abundance: -
d_gene: TRBD1
CDR3aa: CASSLHSQGALTDTQYF
CDR3nt: TGTGCCAGCAGTTTGCATTCGCAGGGGGCCCTCACAGATACGCAGTATTTT

v_gene: TRBV28
j_gene: TRBJ2-7
abundance: -
d_gene: -
CDR3aa: CASSSHSTESYEQYF
CDR3nt: TGTGCCAGCAGTTCCCATTCTACCGAAAGCTACGAGCAGTACTTC

v_gene: TRBV19
j_gene: TRBJ2-7
abundance: -
d_gene: -
CDR3aa: CASQRQGGDYEQYF
CDR3nt: TGTGCCAGCCAGAGACAAGGGGGGGACTACGAGCAGTACTTC

v_gene: TRBV5-1
j_gene: TRBJ1-1
abundance: once
d_gene: -
CDR3aa: CASSSQGLHTEAFF
CDR3nt: TGCGCCAGCAGCTCCCAGGGACTTCACACTGAAGCTTTCTTT

v_gene: TRBV10-1
j_gene: TRBJ2-3
abundance: -
d_gene: TRBD1
CDR3aa: CASSGWTGDTDTQYF
CDR3nt: TGCGCCAGCAGTGGATGGACAGGGGATACAGATACGCAGTATTTT

v_gene: TRBV5-4
j_gene: TRBJ2-1
abundance: once
d_gene: -
CDR3aa: CASRSSGPSYNEQFF
CDR3nt: TGTGCCAGCAGGTCGAGCGGCCCCTCCTACAATGAGCAGTTCTTC

v_gene: TRBV5-4
j_gene: TRBJ1-1
abundance: -
d_gene: -
CDR3aa: CASSWGGTGDRSTEAFF
CDR3nt: TGTGCCAGCAGTTGGGGGGGAACAGGTGACAGGAGCACTGAAGCTTTCTTT

v_gene: TRBV30
j_gene: TRBJ1-5
abundance: -
d_gene: TRBD1
CDR3aa: CAWAQGAGQPQHF
CDR3nt: TGTGCCTGGGCACAGGGGGCGGGGCAGCCCCAGCATTTT

v_gene: TRBV2
j_gene: TRBJ2-7
abundance: -
d_gene: -
CDR3aa: CAIQPFGNYEQYF
CDR3nt: TGTGCCATACAGCCTTTCGGGAACTACGAGCAGTACTTC

v_gene: TRBV5-8
j_gene: TRBJ2-3
abundance: -
d_gene: TRBD1
CDR3aa: CASSLGDRALRDTQYF
CDR3nt: TGTGCCAGCAGCTTGGGTGACAGGGCCCTCAGGGATACGCAGTATTTT

v_gene: TRBV7-2
j_gene: TRBJ2-5
abundance: -
d_gene: TRBD2
CDR3aa: CASSLNSGGHQETQYF
CDR3nt: TGTGCCAGCAGCCTAAATAGCGGGGGGCACCAAGAGACCCAGTACTTC

v_gene: TRBV7-2
j_gene: TRBJ2-2
abundance: -
d_gene: -
CDR3aa: CASSRGSAGELFF
CDR3nt: TGTGCCAGCAGCAGGGGTTCGGCCGGGGAGCTGTTTTTT

v_gene: TRBV19
j_gene: TRBJ1-2
abundance: -
d_gene: TRBD1
CDR3aa: CASSISRDRASALVYGYTF
CDR3nt: TGTGCCAGTAGTATATCCCGGGACAGGGCGTCTGCGTTGGTCTATGGCTACACCTTC

v_gene: TRBV6-1
j_gene: TRBJ1-1
abundance: few
d_gene: -
CDR3aa: CASSERGGRNTEAFF
CDR3nt: TGTGCCAGCAGTGAAAGGGGGGGCCGGAACACTGAAGCTTTCTTT

v_gene: TRBV7-8
j_gene: TRBJ2-1
abundance: once
d_gene: TRBD2
CDR3aa: CASSRLGGTSGRINEQFF
CDR3nt: TGTGCCAGCAGCCGTTTAGGCGGGACTAGCGGGAGAATCAATGAGCAGTTCTTC

v_gene: TRBV27
j_gene: TRBJ2-3
abundance: -
d_gene: TRBD2
CDR3aa: CASSLMLAGITQDTQYF
CDR3nt: TGTGCCAGCAGTTTAATGTTAGCGGGGATAACACAAGATACGCAGTATTTT

v_gene: TRBV7-2
j_gene: TRBJ2-3
abundance: -
d_gene: -
CDR3aa: CASSLVGGGAPDTQYF
CDR3nt: TGTGCCAGCAGCTTAGTTGGTGGGGGGGCGCCAGATACGCAGTATTTT

v_gene: TRBV4-1
j_gene: TRBJ1-5
abundance: -
d_gene: TRBD1
CDR3aa: CASSQGGGQGGRQPQHF
CDR3nt: TGCGCCAGCAGCCAAGGTGGCGGACAGGGAGGACGTCAGCCCCAGCATTTT

v_gene: TRBV5-1
j_gene: TRBJ2-1
abundance: -
d_gene: TRBD2
CDR3aa: CASSGELAGVYNEQFF
CDR3nt: TGCGCCAGCAGCGGTGAACTAGCGGGTGTCTACAATGAGCAGTTCTTC

v_gene: TRBV7-2
j_gene: TRBJ2-1
abundance: -
d_gene: TRBD2
CDR3aa: CASSLISRLAGYNEQFF
CDR3nt: TGTGCCAGCAGCTTAATATCTCGGCTAGCGGGGTACAATGAGCAGTTCTTC

v_gene: TRBV30
j_gene: TRBJ2-7
abundance: -
d_gene: TRBD2
CDR3aa: CAWSGAGVKTYEQYF
CDR3nt: TGTGCCTGGAGTGGAGCGGGAGTTAAAACCTACGAGCAGTACTTC

v_gene: TRBV5-5
j_gene: TRBJ2-3
abundance: -
d_gene: -
CDR3aa: CASSLIPGTDTQYF
CDR3nt: TGTGCCAGCAGCTTGATCCCAGGGACAGATACGCAGTATTTT

v_gene: TRBV7-2
j_gene: TRBJ1-6
abundance: few
d_gene: -
CDR3aa: CASSAQGRGYNSPLHF
CDR3nt: TGTGCCAGCAGCGCGCAGGGTAGGGGCTATAATTCACCCCTCCACTTT

v_gene: TRBV4-3
j_gene: TRBJ1-4
abundance: -
d_gene: TRBD1
CDR3aa: CASSQELTQGWEKLFF
CDR3nt: TGCGCCAGCAGCCAAGAGCTAACACAGGGGTGGGAAAAACTGTTTTTT

v_gene: TRBV27
j_gene: TRBJ2-3
abundance: -
d_gene: TRBD2
CDR3aa: CASSSQQREWSGDTQYF
CDR3nt: TGTGCCAGCAGTTCCCAACAGCGGGAGTGGAGTGGGGATACGCAGTATTTT

v_gene: TRBV19
j_gene: TRBJ1-1
abundance: -
d_gene: -
CDR3aa: CASRTGTNTEAFF
CDR3nt: TGTGCCAGTAGGACGGGAACGAACACTGAAGCTTTCTTT

v_gene: TRBV6-2/TRBV6-3
j_gene: TRBJ2-3
abundance: -
d_gene: -
CDR3aa: CASSLTTLRATQYF
CDR3nt: TGTGCCAGCAGCCTGACTACCCTCCGGGCGACGCAGTATTTT

v_gene: TRBV4-3
j_gene: TRBJ2-3
abundance: -
d_gene: -
CDR3aa: CASSQDSGPNTQYF
CDR3nt: TGCGCCAGCAGCCAAGATTCCGGTCCGAATACGCAGTATTTT

v_gene: TRBV27
j_gene: TRBJ1-2
abundance: -
d_gene: -
CDR3aa: CASSLRAGATNYGYTF
CDR3nt: TGTGCCAGCAGTTTACGGGCAGGGGCCACTAACTATGGCTACACCTTC

v_gene: TRBV28
j_gene: TRBJ2-1
abundance: -
d_gene: TRBD2
CDR3aa: CASRSRVGGGYNEQFF
CDR3nt: TGTGCCAGCAGGTCTCGCGTTGGGGGGGGATACAATGAGCAGTTCTTC

v_gene: TRBV9
j_gene: TRBJ1-1
abundance: -
d_gene: -
CDR3aa: CASSVFGDTEAFF
CDR3nt: TGTGCCAGCAGCGTATTCGGGGACACTGAAGCTTTCTTT

v_gene: TRBV5-1
j_gene: TRBJ1-1
abundance: -
d_gene: -
CDR3aa: CASSLGGGTRNTEAFF
CDR3nt: TGCGCCAGCAGCTTGGGGGGTGGGACAAGGAACACTGAAGCTTTCTTT

v_gene: TRBV28
j_gene: TRBJ2-7
abundance: -
d_gene: TRBD2
CDR3aa: CASSPPGSGRNEQYF
CDR3nt: TGTGCCAGCAGCCCCCCCGGGAGCGGGAGGAACGAGCAGTACTTC

v_gene: TRBV18
j_gene: TRBJ2-5
abundance: -
d_gene: -
CDR3aa: CASSPQPGQETQYF
CDR3nt: TGTGCCAGCTCACCACAGCCAGGGCAAGAGACCCAGTACTTC

v_gene: TRBV7-3
j_gene: TRBJ2-5
abundance: -
d_gene: -
CDR3aa: CASSLMASQETQYF
CDR3nt: TGTGCCAGCAGCTTAATGGCTAGCCAAGAGACCCAGTACTTC

v_gene: TRBV29-1
j_gene: TRBJ2-5
abundance: -
d_gene: -
CDR3aa: CSVDQGETQYF
CDR3nt: TGCAGCGTTGACCAGGGGGAGACCCAGTACTTC

v_gene: TRBV14
j_gene: TRBJ1-6
abundance: -
d_gene: TRBD1
CDR3aa: CASSRDRANSPLHF
CDR3nt: TGTGCCAGCAGCCGGGACAGGGCTAATTCACCCCTCCACTTT

v_gene: TRBV10-1
j_gene: TRBJ2-1
abundance: -
d_gene: -
CDR3aa: CASSWARRRYNEQFF
CDR3nt: TGCGCCAGCAGTTGGGCGAGAAGACGGTACAATGAGCAGTTCTTC

v_gene: TRBV6-2/TRBV6-3
j_gene: TRBJ2-7
abundance: -
d_gene: TRBD1
CDR3aa: CASSYPGQGAFEQYF
CDR3nt: TGTGCCAGCAGTTACCCTGGACAGGGGGCCTTCGAGCAGTACTTC

v_gene: TRBV27
j_gene: TRBJ2-5
abundance: -
d_gene: TRBD2
CDR3aa: CASSARPGGRMGETQYF
CDR3nt: TGTGCCAGCAGTGCTCGGCCGGGCGGGAGGATGGGAGAGACCCAGTACTTC

v_gene: TRBV28
j_gene: TRBJ2-6
abundance: once
d_gene: -
CDR3aa: CASSLAGSHSRANVLTF
CDR3nt: TGTGCCAGCAGTTTGGCAGGCTCCCACTCAAGGGCCAACGTCCTGACTTTC

v_gene: TRBV28
j_gene: TRBJ1-3
abundance: -
d_gene: TRBD1
CDR3aa: CASLDRAGNTIYF
CDR3nt: TGTGCCAGCCTGGACAGGGCTGGAAACACCATATATTTT

v_gene: TRBV24-1
j_gene: TRBJ2-3
abundance: -
d_gene: TRBD1
CDR3aa: CATGRTGETDTQYF
CDR3nt: TGTGCCACCGGTCGGACAGGGGAGACAGATACGCAGTATTTT